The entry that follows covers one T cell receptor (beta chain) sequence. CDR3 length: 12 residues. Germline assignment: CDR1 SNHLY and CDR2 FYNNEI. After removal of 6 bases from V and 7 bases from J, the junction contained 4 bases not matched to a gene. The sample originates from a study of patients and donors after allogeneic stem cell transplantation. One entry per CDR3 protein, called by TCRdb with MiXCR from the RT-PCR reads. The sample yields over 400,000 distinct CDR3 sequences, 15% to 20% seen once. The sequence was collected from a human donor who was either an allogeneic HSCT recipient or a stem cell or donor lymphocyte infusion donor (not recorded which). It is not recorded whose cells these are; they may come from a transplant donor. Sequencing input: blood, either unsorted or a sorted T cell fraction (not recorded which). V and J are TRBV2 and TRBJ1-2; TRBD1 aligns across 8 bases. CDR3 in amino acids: CASRGTGSGYTF. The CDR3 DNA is TGTGCCAGCAGAGGGACAGGCTCTGGCTACACCTTC.